The rows below give T cell receptor beta chains drawn from one sample of a study of tumour-infiltrating T cells in Burkitt lymphoma. Some clones are missing from TCRdb's copy, which holds only in-frame ones; the method was immunoSEQ multiplex PCR. The sample consists of roughly 13,000 clones, roughly 74% of them appearing once. Sequencing was performed on tumor tissue. The receptors here all came from a human donor with diffuse large B-cell lymphoma. CDR3s include the opening cysteine and the closing phenylalanine or tryptophan. The D gene is left open where the match is weak. Size values are once, few and many counts, or a class for expanded clones, and some rows have none.

>TRBV19|TRBJ2-5|NA|NA
TGTGCCAGTAGTATAGATCCCGCCGGAGAGACCCAGTACTTC
CASSIDPAGETQYF
>TRBV4-1|TRBJ1-5|NA|NA
TGCGCCAGCAGCCAAGGAATTGGCAGCCATAGCAATCAGCCCCAGCATTTT
CASSQGIGSHSNQPQHF
>TRBV13|TRBJ1-5|NA|NA
TGTGCCAGCAGCTTAGGACAGGGAGCAGACCAGCCCCAGCATTTT
CASSLGQGADQPQHF
>TRBV5-6|TRBJ2-5|NA|NA
TGTGCCAGCAGCTTTTCGGAGACCCAGTACTTC
CASSFSETQYF
>TRBV30|TRBJ2-1|NA|NA
TGTGCCTGGAGTCCTGGCAATGAGCAGTTCTTC
CAWSPGNEQFF
>TRBV6-6|TRBJ2-1|NA|TRBD1
TGTGCCAGCAGTCCGACAGGGGGCGGATACAATGAGCAGTTCTTC
CASSPTGGGYNEQFF
>TRBV5-8|TRBJ1-3|NA|NA
TGTGCCAGCAGCCGGGACTCTGGAAACACCATATATTTT
CASSRDSGNTIYF
>TRBV27|TRBJ2-7|few|TRBD1
TGTGCCAGCAGTTTTAAGGGGGCCCCCGAGGTCGAGCAGTACTTC
CASSFKGAPEVEQYF
>TRBV27|TRBJ2-5|NA|NA
TGTGCCAGCAGTTTCGGGAGGGGGCGCCAAGAGACCCAGTACTTC
CASSFGRGRQETQYF
>TRBV2|TRBJ2-1|medium-sized|NA
TGTGCCAGCAGTGAAGGAGGGATGACCTACAATGAGCAGTTCTTC
CASSEGGMTYNEQFF
>TRBV30|TRBJ2-4|medium-sized|TRBD1
TGTGCCTGGACAGGGGGCTTTGGGTCCAAAAACATTCAGTACTTC
CAWTGGFGSKNIQYF
>TRBV30|TRBJ2-4|NA|NA
TGTGCCTGGACAGCGCAAAACATTCAGTACTTC
CAWTAQNIQYF
>TRBV28|TRBJ1-2|NA|NA
TGTGCCAGCAGTCGGCCTGAGTGGGGGGGCTATGGCTACACCTTC
CASSRPEWGGYGYTF
>TRBV5-4|TRBJ1-1|NA|NA
TGTGCCAGCAGCTTGAATGCGGGGGTGGACACTGAAGCTTTCTTT
CASSLNAGVDTEAFF
>TRBV10-2|TRBJ2-3|NA|TRBD2
TGCGCCAGCAGTGGGACTAGCCTAACAGATACGCAGTATTTT
CASSGTSLTDTQYF
>TRBV14|TRBJ1-2|NA|NA
TGTGCCAGCAGTCCGACGGTCCTCTATGGCTACACCTTC
CASSPTVLYGYTF
>TRBV19|TRBJ2-3|few|NA
TGTGCCAGCGGGGGTAGGGGGCGAGATACGCAGTATTTT
CASGGRGRDTQYF
>TRBV5-4|TRBJ1-1|NA|NA
TGTGCCAGCAGCTTGGGACAGATCCACACTGAAGCTTTCTTT
CASSLGQIHTEAFF
>TRBV5-4|TRBJ1-1|NA|NA
TGTGCCAGCAGCTCCGGGACGGCTGCTTTCTTT
CASSSGTAAFF
>TRBV6-5|TRBJ2-1|NA|NA
TGTGCCAGCAGTACGACGGTGAGCTCCTACAATGAGCAGTTCTTC
CASSTTVSSYNEQFF
>TRBV28|TRBJ1-1|NA|NA
TGTGCCAGCAGTTTAAGAGGGTTTAACACTGAAGCTTTCTTT
CASSLRGFNTEAFF
>TRBV7-9|TRBJ1-2|few|NA
TGTGCCAGCAGCTTGACAGGCGTTAACTATGGCTACACCTTC
CASSLTGVNYGYTF
>TRBV11-3|TRBJ2-1|few|NA
TGTGCCAGCAGCAAACCCCGGGCCCTGGGGAGGCATGAGCAGTTCTTC
CASSKPRALGRHEQFF
>TRBV7-8|TRBJ1-4|NA|NA
TGTGCCAGCAGCTTAGGGGGGCCCCATGAAAAACTGTTTTTT
CASSLGGPHEKLFF
>TRBV6-5|TRBJ2-1|NA|NA
TGTGCCACCGGGTACGTTTGGAATATTGTGAATGAGCAGTTCTTC
CATGYVWNIVNEQFF
>TRBV19|TRBJ2-7|NA|NA
TGTGCCAGTAGTACCCCTAGCTACGAGCAGTACTTC
CASSTPSYEQYF
>TRBV7-2|TRBJ2-1|NA|NA
TGTGCCAGCAGCTTAAAGGAAAGCTCCTACAATGAGCAGTTCTTC
CASSLKESSYNEQFF
>TRBV19|TRBJ2-6|NA|TRBD1
TGTGCCAGTAGTATCGGGGGACAGGGGGTGCTCGTCTCTGGGGCCAACGTCCTGACTTTC
CASSIGGQGVLVSGANVLTF
>TRBV5-6|TRBJ2-7|NA|NA
TGTGCCAGCAGCTTCCAGGACAGGACTAACTACGAGCAGTACTTC
CASSFQDRTNYEQYF
>TRBV5-6|TRBJ1-5|NA|NA
TGTGCCAGCAGCTTGGTCGACATTACTCACCCGCCCCAGCATTTT
CASSLVDITHPPQHF